This TCR beta chain derives from a study of T-cell reconstitution after alpha-beta-depleted transplantation in children. V was trimmed by 3 bases and J by 0 bases, leaving 11 bases between them. Germline lookup yields CDR1 GTSNPN and CDR2 SVGIG (reference sequence). The length of the CDR3 is 14 residues. During its preparation, the TCRbeta library received unique molecular identifiers. One entry per CDR3 protein, called by TCRdb with MiXCR from the PCR reads. The sample lists roughly 300,000 distinct CDR3 sequences; 10% were seen once. This sequence originates from a human donor who donated a stem cell graft to a child with acute lymphoblastic leukemia. The input for sequencing was PBMCs from the stem cell graft donor, taken from the stem cell graft. V is TRBV30 and J is TRBJ1-2; D is unresolved. The DNA for the CDR3 is TGTGCCTGGAGCGCCCCAGGACCTAACTATGGCTACACCTTC. Translation: CAWSAPGPNYGYTF.